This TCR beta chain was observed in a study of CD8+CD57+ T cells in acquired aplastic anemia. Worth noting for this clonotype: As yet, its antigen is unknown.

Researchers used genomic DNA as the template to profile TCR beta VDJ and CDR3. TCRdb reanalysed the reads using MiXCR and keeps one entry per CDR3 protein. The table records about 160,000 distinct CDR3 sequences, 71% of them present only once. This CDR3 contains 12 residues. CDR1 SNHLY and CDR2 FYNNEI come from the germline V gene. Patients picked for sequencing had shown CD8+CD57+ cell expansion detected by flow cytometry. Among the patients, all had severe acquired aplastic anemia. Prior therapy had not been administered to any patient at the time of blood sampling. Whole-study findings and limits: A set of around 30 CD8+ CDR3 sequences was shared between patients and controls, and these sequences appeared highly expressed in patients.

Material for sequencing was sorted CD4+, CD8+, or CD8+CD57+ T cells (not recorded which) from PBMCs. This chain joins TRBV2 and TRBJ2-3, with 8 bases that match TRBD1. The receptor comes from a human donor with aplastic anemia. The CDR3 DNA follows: TGTGCTTCGAGGACAGGGTCAGATACGCAGTATTTT. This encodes CASRTGSDTQYF.